This is a list of T cell receptor beta chains from one sample in a study of beta chain features in type 1 diabetes. This table comes from immunoSEQ multiplex PCR, and its TCRdb copy is limited to in-frame clones, with some not included. The sample contains hundreds of thousands of clones, around 15% of which appear only once. Sequencing used naive CD4+ T cells from blood. All receptors come from a man between 18 and 29 years old with type 1 diabetes. Each CDR3 is given with its conserved first and last residue. D genes are given only for firm matches. The size field is filled for only some rows; it gives once, few, many or a size class.

clone size,J gene,V gene,D gene,CDR3 protein,CDR3 DNA
.,TRBJ2-1,TRBV29-1,.,CSVLPAVGYNEQFF,TGCAGCGTACTCCCCGCGGTCGGTTACAATGAGCAGTTCTTC
few,TRBJ1-1,TRBV7-8,.,CASSFSVRNLNTEAFF,TGTGCCTCCAGCTTTTCTGTAAGGAACTTGAACACTGAAGCTTTCTTT
.,TRBJ2-4,TRBV5-1,.,CASSLGQELAKNIQYF,TGCGCCAGCAGCTTGGGACAGGAGCTAGCCAAAAACATTCAGTACTTC
.,TRBJ2-2,TRBV9,.,CASSVRTDNTGELFF,TGTGCCAGCAGCGTTCGAACCGACAACACCGGGGAGCTGTTTTTT
.,TRBJ2-7,TRBV18,.,CASSPQGRFDEQYF,TGTGCCAGCTCACCACAGGGGAGGTTCGACGAGCAGTACTTC
.,TRBJ2-2,TRBV12-5,TRBD1,CASGLRQGAVGELFF,TGTGCTAGTGGTTTGCGACAGGGGGCTGTCGGGGAGCTGTTTTTT
.,TRBJ2-1,TRBV27,.,CASRPTGRRQFF,TGTGCCAGCAGACCTACAGGGAGAAGGCAGTTCTTC
.,TRBJ1-5,TRBV5-1,TRBD1,CASSVGTAHGDQPQHF,TGCGCCAGCAGCGTCGGGACAGCCCACGGCGATCAGCCCCAGCATTTT
.,TRBJ1-2,TRBV7-9,.,CASSQGPLAGYTF,TGTGCCAGCAGCCAAGGGCCACTGGCAGGCTACACCTTC
few,TRBJ1-5,TRBV21-1,.,CASSTRWTGDDYSNQPQHF,TGTGCCAGCAGCACCCGCTGGACAGGGGACGACTATAGCAATCAGCCCCAGCATTTT
.,TRBJ1-3,TRBV5-1,.,CASSPGQPGNTIYF,TGCGCCAGCAGCCCCGGGCAGCCTGGAAACACCATATATTTT
.,TRBJ2-5,TRBV15,.,CATSRAAGWETQYF,TGTGCCACCAGCAGAGCGGCAGGGTGGGAGACCCAGTACTTC
few,TRBJ2-3,TRBV18,TRBD2,CASSPRLAGNTDTQYF,TGTGCCAGCTCACCAAGACTAGCGGGCAACACAGATACGCAGTATTTT
few,TRBJ2-3,TRBV7-8,TRBD2,CASSASGGTDTQYF,TGTGCCAGCAGCGCTAGCGGGGGCACAGATACGCAGTATTTT
few,TRBJ2-3,TRBV9,.,CASSVGSGPGADTQYF,TGTGCCAGCAGCGTGGGTAGCGGCCCCGGGGCAGATACGCAGTATTTT
few,TRBJ1-4,TRBV5-4,.,CASSSTVTGFNEKLFF,TGTGCCAGCAGCTCAACAGTTACGGGGTTTAATGAAAAACTGTTTTTT
.,TRBJ2-3,TRBV30,.,CAWSGGSLLSISTDTQYF,TGTGCCTGGAGTGGTGGCTCACTTCTTTCGATTAGCACAGATACGCAGTATTTT
.,TRBJ2-1,TRBV5-1,.,CASSETGTFGNEQFF,TGCGCCAGCAGCGAAACCGGGACATTCGGGAATGAGCAGTTCTTC
few,TRBJ1-2,TRBV7-9,.,CASSLASFRDGYTF,TGTGCCAGCAGCTTAGCGTCTTTCAGGGACGGCTACACCTTC
few,TRBJ2-5,TRBV7-8,.,CASSGQGDWETQYF,TGTGCCAGCAGCGGGCAGGGGGACTGGGAGACCCAGTACTTC
.,TRBJ1-1,TRBV7-8,.,CASSLVRDTEAFF,TGTGCCAGCAGCTTAGTCAGGGACACTGAAGCTTTCTTT
few,TRBJ2-7,TRBV30,TRBD1,CAWSRQGSEQYF,TGTGCCTGGAGCCGACAGGGATCCGAGCAGTACTTC
.,TRBJ2-7,TRBV13,.,CASSLGRDNYEQYF,TGTGCCAGCAGCTTAGGCCGGGACAATTACGAGCAGTACTTC
few,TRBJ1-1,TRBV18,.,CASSLRSGRTNTEAFF,TGTGCCAGCTCCCTCAGGAGCGGACGGACGAACACTGAAGCTTTCTTT
.,TRBJ1-3,TRBV18,.,CASSPLPGGSGNTIYF,TGTGCCAGCTCACCCCTCCCGGGGGGCTCTGGAAACACCATATATTTT
.,TRBJ1-1,TRBV30,.,CAWFRGVSEAFF,TGTGCCTGGTTCAGGGGAGTGTCTGAAGCTTTCTTT
.,TRBJ2-2,TRBV6-1,.,CASSELVRELFF,TGTGCCAGCAGTGAACTCGTCCGGGAGCTGTTTTTT
.,TRBJ1-2,TRBV29-1,.,CNVVPALTNYGYTF,TGCAACGTTGTCCCGGCCCTGACTAACTATGGCTACACCTTC
.,TRBJ1-2,TRBV18,.,CASSSRTAHYGYTF,TGTGCCAGCTCATCTCGGACAGCTCACTATGGCTACACCTTC
few,TRBJ2-7,TRBV18,TRBD1,CASSPTGGISYEQYF,TGTGCCAGCTCACCAACAGGGGGCATCTCCTACGAGCAGTACTTC
few,TRBJ2-7,TRBV27,.,CASSTRTSSYEQYF,TGTGCCAGCAGTACAAGAACTAGCTCCTACGAGCAGTACTTC
.,TRBJ1-5,TRBV14,TRBD1,CASSRQGSNQPQHF,TGTGCCAGCAGCCGACAGGGTAGCAATCAGCCCCAGCATTTT
.,TRBJ1-6,TRBV6-6,.,CASSYQGYNSPLHF,TGTGCCAGCAGTTATCAGGGGTATAATTCACCCCTCCACTTT
few,TRBJ1-2,TRBV7-2,TRBD1,CASSLATGLEGYTF,TGTGCCAGCAGCTTAGCGACAGGGTTGGAGGGCTACACCTTC
.,TRBJ2-3,TRBV5-1,.,CASSFGNGGSTDTQYF,.
few,TRBJ1-2,TRBV6-6,.,CASSYSIGYGYTF,TGTGCCAGCAGTTACTCGATAGGTTATGGCTACACCTTC
few,TRBJ2-7,TRBV7-8,TRBD2,CASSQRGSGGADEQYF,TGTGCCAGCAGCCAGCGGGGTAGCGGGGGGGCTGACGAGCAGTACTTC
few,TRBJ1-2,TRBV5-1,.,CASSLGAGDYGYTF,TGCGCCAGCAGCCTGGGAGCCGGGGACTATGGCTACACCTTC
few,TRBJ1-1,TRBV29-1,TRBD1,CSVDSTGRNTEAFF,TGCAGCGTTGACTCGACAGGGAGGAACACTGAAGCTTTCTTT
few,TRBJ1-3,TRBV7-6,.,CASSLRVHDSGNTIYF,TGTGCCAGCAGCTTACGAGTACATGACTCTGGAAACACCATATATTTT
few,TRBJ2-7,TRBV5-1,TRBD2,CASSLAGGSRDEQYF,TGCGCCAGCAGCTTGGCGGGGGGTAGCAGGGACGAGCAGTACTTC
.,TRBJ2-7,TRBV5-1,TRBD1,CASSLSPGQDYEQYF,TGCGCCAGCAGCTTATCCCCGGGACAGGACTACGAGCAGTACTTC
few,TRBJ1-1,TRBV30,.,CAWSIRGLRTEAFF,TGTGCCTGGAGCATTCGTGGTTTGCGCACTGAAGCTTTCTTT
few,TRBJ2-3,TRBV5-4,.,CASSRSGRTDTQYF,TGTGCCAGCAGCAGGTCAGGACGCACAGATACGCAGTATTTT
.,TRBJ2-6,TRBV14,.,CASSQGSRHPSGANVLTF,TGTGCCAGCAGCCAAGGAAGTAGACACCCATCTGGGGCCAACGTCCTGACTTTC
.,TRBJ2-5,TRBV2,.,CASSAGRETQYF,TGTGCCAGCAGTGCGGGGAGAGAGACCCAGTACTTC
few,TRBJ1-5,TRBV7-2,.,CASSLYINSNQPQHF,TGTGCCAGCAGCTTATACATTAATAGCAATCAGCCCCAGCATTTT
few,TRBJ2-5,TRBV6-5,.,CASSYGQGGKTQYF,TGTGCCAGCAGTTACGGGCAGGGGGGAAAGACCCAGTACTTC
.,TRBJ1-1,TRBV4-1,.,CASSLGGKGERSEAFF,TGCGCCAGCAGCCTGGGAGGGAAGGGGGAACGATCTGAAGCTTTCTTT
.,TRBJ2-7,TRBV10-3,.,CAISRGQNYEQYF,TGTGCCATCTCCCGGGGGCAAAACTACGAGCAGTACTTC
.,TRBJ2-1,TRBV30,.,CAWRVLPSSEQFF,TGTGCCTGGAGGGTACTGCCTAGTAGTGAGCAGTTCTTC
.,TRBJ2-2,TRBV4-1,.,CASSQTVAAANTGKLFF,TGCGCCAGCAGCCAAACTGTAGCGGCGGCTAACACCGGGAAGCTGTTTTTT
few,TRBJ1-1,TRBV30,.,CACQGLRSVAFF,TGTGCCTGTCAGGGCCTTCGATCGGTAGCTTTCTTT
few,TRBJ1-1,TRBV10-3,.,CAIIPGPGNTEAFF,TGTGCCATCATACCGGGTCCTGGGAACACTGAAGCTTTCTTT